The 7 T cell receptor beta chains reported below all come from one sample, sequenced in a study of technical replicates of blood from a few donors. Profiling relied on immunoSEQ multiplex PCR, and the TCRdb table lists in-frame clones only, not all of them. The sample lists around 83,000 clones, 85% to 95% occurring once. Sequencing used T cells isolated from PBMCs. The receptor set was obtained from a human donor in good health.

The chain is built from TRBV15 and TRBJ2-7; TRBD1 matches at 7 bases. V shed 8 bases and J 0 bases; nucleotides not matched to a gene: 7. Germline V gene sequence: CDR1 LNHNV, CDR2 YYDKDF (reference sequence). This CDR3 has 14 amino acids. CDR3 nucleotides: TGTGCCACCTCAGGGGGTTGGGGCTCCTACGAGCAGTACTTC. Protein sequence: CATSGGWGSYEQYF.

The chain recombines TRBV6-6 with TRBJ1-4; the D gene is possibly TRBD1 (6 bases). Germline values: CDR1 MNHNY, CDR2 SVGAGI (reference sequence). The CDR3 is made up of 13 amino acids. Trimming pared 5 bases from V and 6 bases from J, leaving 10 bases between. The CDR3 loop reads CASSLQGYEKLFF. In nucleotides, the CDR3 is TGTGCCAGCAGTCTACAGGGTTATGAAAAACTGTTTTTT.

V gene TRBV5-8 combines with J gene TRBJ2-1, with TRBD1 identical over 9 bases. Unmatched junction bases numbered 10, after V lost 2 bases and J lost 7 bases. The CDR3 extends over 16 amino acids. Germline loops: CDR1 SGHTS, CDR2 YDEGEE. In nucleotides, the CDR3 is TGTGCCAGCAGCTTCCGCCGACAGGGGGTTAGGAATGAGCAGTTCTTC. Its translation is CASSFRRQGVRNEQFF.

J is TRBJ2-7 and V is TRBV5-4, with D possibly matching TRBD2 (6 bases). The CDR3 consists of 13 residues. The V gene lost 4 bases and the J gene lost 4 bases, with 12 bases spanning the gap. From germline, CDR1 is SGHNT and CDR2 YYREEE (reference sequence). CDR3 region: CASSPGLKYEQYF. CDR3 coding DNA: TGTGCCAGCAGCCCGGGACTTAAGTACGAGCAGTACTTC.

The CDR3 region has the DNA TGTGCCAGCAGCTTCCCCCAGGGAGGACTAGGCACAGATACGCAGTATTTT. Translating gives CASSFPQGGLGTDTQYF. V and J are TRBV11-2 and TRBJ2-3, with TRBD2 matching over 7 bases. This CDR3 is built from 17 residues. Germline V lookup: CDR1 SGHAT, CDR2 FQNNGV. V trimming: 3 bases; J trimming: 1 base; junction bases outside the gene matches: 10.

The chain recombines TRBV4-1 with TRBJ2-1, with D possibly TRBD2 on 6 matching bases. This CDR3 has 15 residues. Trimming shortened V by 1 base and J by 6 bases, and 13 bases separated the two germline ends. In germline, CDR1 is MGHRA, CDR2 YSYEKL. The CDR3 DNA reads TGCGCCAGCAGCCAAGTAGCCGTAGCGGCCAATGAGCAGTTCTTC. Translated: CASSQVAVAANEQFF.

CDR3 region: CASSLGGIQPQHF. CDR3 nucleotides: TGTGCCAGCAGTTTAGGGGGGATTCAGCCCCAGCATTTT. The V gene is TRBV27, the J gene TRBJ1-5; tentative D call: TRBD1 (5 bases). Trimming cost V 2 bases and J 6 bases, with 8 bases left between them. The CDR3 consists of 13 residues. Germline-derived CDR1 and CDR2 are MNHEY and SMNVEV (reference sequence).